This TCR beta chain was captured by sequencing in a study of long-term antiretroviral therapy in people with HIV. Study-wide findings and caveats: Patients on ART gained diversity, which nonetheless stayed below transplant donor controls.

As to this clone: The antigen is unknown.

The United States was where all participants with HIV were treated. CDR3 length equals 18 residues. Germline V gene sequence: CDR1 MGHRA, CDR2 YSYEKL. The ends lost 3 bases at V and 4 bases at J; junction bases unmatched: 14. A v3.0 immunoSEQ assay was performed at survey level. The method was immunoSEQ multiplex PCR; TCRdb's version includes in-frame clones alone and lacks a portion of them. The profile shows around 19,000 clones, 90% of them singletons. The specimen was unsorted PBMCs, collected approximately 4.2 years before starting antiretroviral therapy. The chain joins TRBV4-1 to TRBJ1-5; 8 bases align to TRBD1. The clonotype originates from a woman younger than 45 with HIV. CDR3: CASSQQPMTGVGNQPQHF. Here the CDR3 DNA reads TGCGCCAGCAGCCAGCAGCCGATGACAGGGGTAGGTAATCAGCCCCAGCATTTT.